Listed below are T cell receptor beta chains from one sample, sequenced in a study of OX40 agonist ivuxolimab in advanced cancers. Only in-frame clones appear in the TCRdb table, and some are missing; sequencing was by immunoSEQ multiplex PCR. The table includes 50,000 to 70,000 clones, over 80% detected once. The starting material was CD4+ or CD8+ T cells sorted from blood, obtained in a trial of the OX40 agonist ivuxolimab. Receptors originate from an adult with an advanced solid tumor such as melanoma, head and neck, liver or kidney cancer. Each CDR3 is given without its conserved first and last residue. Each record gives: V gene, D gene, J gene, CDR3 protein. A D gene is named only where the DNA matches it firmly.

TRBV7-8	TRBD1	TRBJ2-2	ASSRQSGQGATGELF
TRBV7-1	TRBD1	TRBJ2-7	ASSPRTGDRYEQY
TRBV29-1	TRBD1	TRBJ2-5	SVAPQGNQETQY
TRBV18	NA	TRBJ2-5	ASSPRHETQETQY
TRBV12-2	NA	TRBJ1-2	ASRTRTGKDGYT
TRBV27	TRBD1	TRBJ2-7	ASSDRGSSYEQY
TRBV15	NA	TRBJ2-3	ATSRGGTSYTQY
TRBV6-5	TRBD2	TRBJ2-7	ASTSGGTTYEQY
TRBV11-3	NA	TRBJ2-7	ASSLVRSRAYIEQY
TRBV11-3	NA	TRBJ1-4	ASSLQGDSEKLF
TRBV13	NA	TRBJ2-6	ASSLGQGRANVLT
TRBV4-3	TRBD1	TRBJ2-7	ASSQDRGTGDDEQY
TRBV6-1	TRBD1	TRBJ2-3	ASSEVTGAADTQY
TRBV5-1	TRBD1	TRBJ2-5	ASSRDRVQETQY
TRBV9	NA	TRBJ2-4	ALDPGFKNIQY
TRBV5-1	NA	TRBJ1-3	ASSLAGDAGNTIY
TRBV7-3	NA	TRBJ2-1	ASSLSSYNEQF
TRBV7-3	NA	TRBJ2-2	ASSLGQGPNTGELF
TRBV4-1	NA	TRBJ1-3	ASSQEPPRRSGDTIY
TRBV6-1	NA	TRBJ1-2	ASRRNYGYT
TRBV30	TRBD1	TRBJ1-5	AYRQTGGRAQH
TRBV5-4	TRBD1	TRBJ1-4	ASSGGQGAANEKLF
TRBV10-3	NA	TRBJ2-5	AISDGDQETQY
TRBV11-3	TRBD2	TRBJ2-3	ASSLSSGGGTDTQY
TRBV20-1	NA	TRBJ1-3	SVWFGDTIY
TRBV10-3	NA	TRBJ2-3	AIGLTPDTQY
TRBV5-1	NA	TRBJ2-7	ASSLELRQEQY
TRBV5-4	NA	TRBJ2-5	ASISRETQY
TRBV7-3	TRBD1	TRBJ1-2	ASSPTGGINYGYT
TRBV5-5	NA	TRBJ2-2	ASSEVGGQTGELF
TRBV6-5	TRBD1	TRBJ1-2	ASSYVNRGGYGYT
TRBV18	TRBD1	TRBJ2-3	ASSPGQDTQY
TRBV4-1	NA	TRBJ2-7	ASSHPTRGRSSYEQY
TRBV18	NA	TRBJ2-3	ASSPLGGTDTQY
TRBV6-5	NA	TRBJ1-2	ASSLRWGGTYGYT
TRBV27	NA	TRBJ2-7	ASSPGWGPYEQY
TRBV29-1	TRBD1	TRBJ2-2	SVYPGGAGTGELF
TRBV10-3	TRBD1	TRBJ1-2	AISGRDRNYGYT
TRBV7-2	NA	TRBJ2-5	ASSLDQETQY
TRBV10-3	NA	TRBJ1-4	AISDQGEPEKLF
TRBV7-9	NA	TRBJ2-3	ASSPPEYDTQY
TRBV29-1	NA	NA	SARAAVSSYEQY
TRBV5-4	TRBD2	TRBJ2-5	ASSPRTSGGQETQY
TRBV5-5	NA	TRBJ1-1	ASSLQGNTEAF
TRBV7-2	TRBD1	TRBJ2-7	ASSFRTGKNYEQY